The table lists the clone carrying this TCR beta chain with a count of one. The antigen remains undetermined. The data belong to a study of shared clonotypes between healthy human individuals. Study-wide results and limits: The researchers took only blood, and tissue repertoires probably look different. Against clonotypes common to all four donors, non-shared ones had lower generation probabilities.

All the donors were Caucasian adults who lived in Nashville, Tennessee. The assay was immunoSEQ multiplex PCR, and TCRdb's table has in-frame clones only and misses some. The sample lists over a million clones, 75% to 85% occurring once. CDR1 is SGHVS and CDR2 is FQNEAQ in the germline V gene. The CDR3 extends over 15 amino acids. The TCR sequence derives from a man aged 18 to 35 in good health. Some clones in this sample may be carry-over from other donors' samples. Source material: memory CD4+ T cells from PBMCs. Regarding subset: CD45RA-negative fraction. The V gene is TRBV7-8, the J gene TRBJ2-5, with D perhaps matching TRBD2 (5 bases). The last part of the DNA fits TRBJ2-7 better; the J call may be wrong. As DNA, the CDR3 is TGTGCCAGCTCACGCCGGTGGGAGAGTAGCTACGAGCAGTACTTC. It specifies CASSRRWESSYEQYF.